These 15 T cell receptor beta chains originate from one sample sequenced in a study of blood T cell repertoires in COVID-19. Repertoires were generated with immunoSEQ multiplex PCR, while TCRdb's copy carries only in-frame clones and drops some. The profile shows roughly 100,000 clones, 70% to 90% of them singletons. The sample comprised peripheral blood. These TCRs come from a middle-aged man with active or convalescent COVID-19.

This chain links TRBV15 with TRBJ1-5, with D tentatively TRBD1 (5 bases). V was pared by 5 bases and J by 5 bases, with 7 bases between. Germline lookup yields CDR1 LNHNV and CDR2 YYDKDF (reference sequence). This CDR3 has 12 residues. CDR3 DNA sequence: TGTGCCACCAGCGCACAGGATCAGCCCCAGCATTTT. Translation: CATSAQDQPQHF.

The chain has TRBV28 and TRBJ2-6; D is unclear. V gave up 2 bases and J gave up 0 bases, with 8 bases separating them. The germline gives CDR1 MDHEN, CDR2 SYDVKM. The CDR3 runs to 16 residues. The CDR3 bases are TGTGCCAGCAGTTTACAGGTCAACTCTGGGGCCAACGTCCTGACTTTC. It encodes CASSLQVNSGANVLTF.

This clone occurred once. CDR3 coding DNA: TGTGCCACCAATCCGGGGACAGGAGAAGGGAACAATCAGCCCCAGCATTTT. This codes for CATNPGTGEGNNQPQHF. V and J are TRBV15 and TRBJ1-5; 8 bases line up with TRBD1. J lost 3 bases, V lost 7 bases, and 14 bases had no gene match. In germline, CDR1 is LNHNV, CDR2 YYDKDF (reference sequence). This CDR3 is 17 amino acids long. The complete variable domain, with remaining parts taken from reference TRBV15 and TRBJ1-5, reads DAMVIQNPRYQVTQFGKPVTLSCSQTLNHNVMYWYQQKSSQAPKLLFHYYDKDFNNEADTPDNFQSRRPNTSFCFLDIRSPGLGDTAMYLCATNPGTGEGNNQPQHFGDGTRLSIL.

The rearrangement links TRBV18 to TRBJ2-7; 8 positions match TRBD1. The ends lost 4 bases at V and 5 bases at J; junction bases unmatched: 7. Germline V gene lookup returns CDR1 KGHSH and CDR2 LQKENI. This CDR3 is built from 14 residues. CDR3 sequence: CASSLGQGPHEQYF. The CDR3 DNA is TGTGCCAGCTCACTAGGACAGGGTCCCCACGAGCAGTACTTC.

V usage is TRBV5-1 and J usage is TRBJ2-7; perhaps TRBD1 as D (5 bases). The germline gives CDR1 SGHRS, CDR2 YFSETQ. This CDR3 has 12 amino acids. The V end was cut by 4 bases, the J end by 4 bases, with 9 bases between. The CDR3 DNA reads as TGCGCCAGCAGCCTTGGACATTACGAGCAGTACTTC. It specifies CASSLGHYEQYF. The whole variable domain, filled in from reference TRBV5-1 and TRBJ2-7, reads KAGVTQTPRYLIKTRGQQVTLSCSPISGHRSVSWYQQTPGQGLQFLFEYFSETQRNKGNFPGRFSGRQFSNSRSEMNVSTLELGDSALYLCASSLGHYEQYFGPGTRLTVT.

The gene calls are TRBV30 and TRBJ1-2, with 7 bases that match TRBD1. The CDR3 is 14 residues long. Germline loops: CDR1 GTSNPN, CDR2 SVGIG (reference sequence). Trimming cost V 3 bases and J 3 bases; bases outside gene matches: 7. The DNA for the CDR3 is TGTGCCTGGAGGCGTCAGGGGGTAGACTATGGCTACACCTTC. Its protein product is CAWRRQGVDYGYTF.

The table lists this clone with a count of one. V and J are TRBV19 and TRBJ1-5, with 10 bases lining up with TRBD1. Germline lookup yields CDR1 LNHDA and CDR2 SQIVND (reference sequence). V was pared by 5 bases and J by 12 bases, with 16 bases of the junction left unmatched. This CDR3 is built from 16 residues. The CDR3 protein is CASSLQGQGRSAIQHF. In DNA, the CDR3 is TGTGCCAGTAGTCTTCAGGGACAGGGGCGATCAGCCATCCAGCATTTT.

The chain links TRBV7-2 to TRBJ2-7; TRBD2 agrees at 7 bases. The V gene end was trimmed by 5 bases and the J gene end by 2 bases; junction bases not matched to a gene: 6. The CDR3 covers 14 residues. Germline values: CDR1 SGHTA, CDR2 FQGNSA. The CDR3, as DNA: TGTGCCAGCAGCAAGGGTGGGGGGGCCTACGAGCAGTACTTC. This translates into CASSKGGGAYEQYF.

J is TRBJ2-2 and V is TRBV6-2 or TRBV6-3; TRBD2 matches 13 bases. Germline CDR1 MNHEY, CDR2 SVGEGT. This CDR3 contains 18 residues. Trimming removed 4 bases from V and 2 bases from J; junction bases left unmatched: 7. The CDR3 loop reads CASSLSGLAGINTGELFF. The DNA of the CDR3 is TGTGCCAGCAGTTTATCGGGACTAGCGGGGATAAACACCGGGGAGCTGTTTTTT.

The chain has TRBV6-5 and TRBJ2-7; unclear D gene. CDR1 is MNHEY and CDR2 is SVGAGI in the germline V gene. The CDR3 runs to 16 residues. V gave up 0 bases and J gave up 2 bases, with 14 bases separating them. CDR3 sequence (DNA): TGTGCCAGCAGTTACTCTTCACAGCCCCCAGCCTACGAGCAGTACTTC. This codes for CASSYSSQPPAYEQYF.

This clone appeared once. The CDR3 sequence is CASSLGDRGQPQHF. In DNA form, the CDR3 reads TGCGCCAGCAGCTTGGGGGACAGGGGTCAGCCCCAGCATTTT. The chain is built from TRBV5-1 and TRBJ1-5; 10 bases agree with TRBD1. Germline CDR1 reads SGHRS; CDR2 reads YFSETQ. The ends lost 0 bases at V and 6 bases at J; junction bases unmatched: 0. The CDR3 consists of 14 residues.

The chain carries TRBV7-2 and TRBJ1-6; D not certain. Deletions cut 6 bases from V and 6 bases from J, with 9 bases between. CDR1 and CDR2 (germline): SGHTA, FQGNSA. The CDR3 loop spans 13 amino acids. The CDR3 sequence: CASSTPLNSPLHF. The CDR3 bases are TGTGCCAGCAGTACGCCACTTAATTCACCCCTCCACTTT.

CDR3 coding DNA: TGTGCCAGCAGCCAAGGAGGGGGCGCGGACATTCAGTACTTC. Encoded protein: CASSQGGGADIQYF. The chain links TRBV3-1 (or the pseudogene TRBV3-2) to TRBJ2-4, with 7 bases lining up with TRBD1. This CDR3 comprises 14 residues. The trim removed 1 base at V and 8 bases at J, leaving 5 bases unmatched. Germline loops: CDR1 LGHDT, CDR2 YNNKEL (reference sequence).

The rearrangement joins TRBV6-5 to TRBJ1-2; possible D gene TRBD1, 5 bases. The CDR3 is made up of 12 amino acids. V lost 4 bases, J lost 2 bases, and 5 bases lay in between. CDR1 and CDR2 from the germline V gene are MNHEY and SVGAGI. This chain's CDR3 is CASSSGNYGYTF. The CDR3 nucleotides are TGTGCCAGCAGTTCAGGGAACTATGGCTACACCTTC.

This chain links TRBV19 with TRBJ2-2; the D gene is possibly TRBD2 (5 bases). From germline, CDR1 is LNHDA and CDR2 SQIVND (reference sequence). CDR3 length: 14 amino acids. V was cut by 6 bases and J by 2 bases, with 10 bases left in between. The CDR3 here is CASRSAANTGELFF. DNA for the CDR3: TGTGCCAGTAGATCAGCGGCTAACACCGGGGAGCTGTTTTTT.